These T cell receptor beta chains were read from a single sample in a study of graft-versus-host responses after intestinal transplantation. Repertoires were generated with immunoSEQ multiplex PCR, while TCRdb's copy carries only in-frame clones and drops some. The sample holds 60,000 to 65,000 clones; under 90% are singletons and the top ten take 1.5% to 2%. Sample: ileum tissue, taken approximately 370 days after transplant. All receptors come from a human patient who received an intestinal transplant, so some T cells may come from the graft donor. Each CDR3 is given with its conserved first and last residue. A D gene is named only where the DNA matches it firmly. Clone size, where shown, is once, few, many, or a class for clones that have expanded.

TRBV6-5	TRBD1	TRBJ2-2	-	CASSYSNRGAGELFF	TGTGCCAGCAGTTACTCGAACAGGGGGGCCGGGGAGCTGTTTTTT
TRBV7-3	-	TRBJ1-2	once	CASSLYLWGRGYTF	TGTGCCAGCAGCTTATATCTTTGGGGGAGAGGCTACACCTTC
TRBV23-1	-	TRBJ2-7	-	CASSQSGPRPYEQYF	TGCGCCAGCAGTCAATCGGGTCCTAGACCCTACGAGCAGTACTTC
TRBV2	-	TRBJ2-1	few	CASRKQVPYNEQFF	TGTGCCAGCAGAAAACAGGTACCCTACAATGAGCAGTTCTTC
TRBV7-2	-	TRBJ2-7	-	CASSLGPNTYEQYF	TGTGCCAGCAGCTTAGGGCCTAATACCTACGAGCAGTACTTC
TRBV29-1	TRBD1	TRBJ1-3	-	CSVDLGGVGNTIYF	TGCAGCGTTGATCTAGGGGGCGTTGGAAACACCATATATTTT
TRBV9	TRBD1	TRBJ1-3	once	CASSVEGASGNTIYF	TGTGCCAGCAGCGTAGAGGGGGCCTCTGGAAACACCATATATTTT
TRBV6-5	-	TRBJ2-1	-	CASSYSSRSYNEQFF	TGTGCCAGCAGTTACTCTAGCAGATCCTACAATGAGCAGTTCTTC
TRBV29-1	TRBD2	TRBJ2-3	-	CSVRGEGGIDTQYF	TGCAGCGTTCGAGGGGAGGGCGGGATAGATACGCAGTATTTT
TRBV6-5	-	TRBJ1-1	-	CASSQGPKAFF	TGTGCCAGCAGCCAAGGCCCCAAAGCTTTCTTT
TRBV5-8	-	TRBJ1-2	-	CASSERRGFYYGYTF	TGTGCCAGCAGCGAACGTCGTGGGTTCTACTATGGCTACACCTTC
TRBV4-1	TRBD1	TRBJ1-2	once	CASSKRDSMSIYGYTF	TGCGCCAGCAGCAAACGGGACAGCATGTCTATCTATGGCTACACCTTC
TRBV11-3	-	TRBJ2-1	once	CASSWTLLYNEQFF	TGTGCCAGCAGCTGGACACTCCTCTACAATGAGCAGTTCTTC
TRBV27	-	TRBJ2-7	-	CASSLPAGQGDQYFSYEQYF	TGTGCCAGCAGTTTACCCGCCGGACAAGGGGACCAGTATTTCTCCTACGAGCAGTACTTC
TRBV5-1	TRBD2	TRBJ2-7	-	CASSLLPSGRAHEQYF	TGCGCCAGCAGCTTGTTACCCAGCGGGAGGGCCCACGAGCAGTACTTC
TRBV9	TRBD1	TRBJ1-6	-	CASSFRDRKNSPLHF	TGTGCCAGCAGCTTTCGGGACAGAAAAAATTCACCCCTCCACTTT
TRBV7-9	TRBD1	TRBJ2-1	-	CASSQTGSYNEQFF	TGTGCCAGCAGTCAGACAGGGTCCTACAATGAGCAGTTCTTC
TRBV10-3	TRBD1	TRBJ2-1	-	CAISVGTGGDEQFF	TGTGCCATCAGTGTCGGGACAGGGGGGGATGAGCAGTTCTTC
TRBV13	-	TRBJ2-3	-	CASSHTGAGTDTQYF	TGTGCCAGCAGCCATACCGGGGCGGGCACAGATACGCAGTATTTT
TRBV6-1	-	TRBJ2-3	-	CASSEGASNGGTDTQYF	TGTGCCAGCAGTGAAGGAGCGAGTAACGGGGGCACAGATACGCAGTATTTT
TRBV6-1	-	TRBJ1-6	-	CASSESLWVLSNSPLHF	TGTGCCAGCAGTGAATCTTTATGGGTACTAAGTAATTCACCCCTCCACTTT
TRBV6-6	-	TRBJ1-4	few	CASSSLYGDPEKLFF	TGTGCCAGCAGTTCCCTATACGGGGACCCTGAAAAACTGTTTTTT
TRBV7-2	-	TRBJ2-5	-	CASSLMVGLQETQYF	TGTGCCAGCAGCTTAATGGTCGGACTACAAGAGACCCAGTACTTC
TRBV4-1	TRBD2	TRBJ2-1	-	CASSQSGSRSNEQFF	TGCGCCAGCAGCCAAAGCGGGAGTCGGTCCAATGAGCAGTTCTTC
TRBV9	-	TRBJ1-5	-	CASSVVVTFEGSNQPQHF	TGTGCCAGCAGCGTAGTCGTCACCTTTGAAGGGAGCAATCAGCCCCAGCATTTT
TRBV10-3	-	TRBJ2-7	-	CAISLTGRHPSYEQYF	TGTGCCATCAGTCTTACCGGCCGCCACCCTTCCTACGAGCAGTACTTC
TRBV28	-	TRBJ2-7	-	CASSSPHVGYEQYF	TGTGCCAGCAGTTCCCCCCACGTGGGATACGAGCAGTACTTC
TRBV7-3	TRBD1	TRBJ2-5	-	CASSLKGTGFSQETQYF	TGTGCCAGCAGCTTAAAGGGGACAGGGTTTAGCCAAGAGACCCAGTACTTC
TRBV7-9	TRBD2	TRBJ2-1	few	CASSSRTSGYNEQFF	TGTGCCAGCAGCTCCCGGACTAGCGGTTACAATGAGCAGTTCTTC
TRBV6-1	-	TRBJ1-5	few	CASSETPPNQPQHF	TGTGCCAGCAGTGAGACGCCTCCCAATCAGCCCCAGCATTTT
TRBV10-3	-	TRBJ2-1	-	CAISHPGTYDNEQFF	TGTGCCATCAGTCACCCCGGGACTTATGACAATGAGCAGTTCTTC
TRBV9	-	TRBJ1-6	few	CASSAEGGGDSPLHF	TGTGCCAGCAGCGCCGAGGGGGGAGGGGATTCACCCCTCCACTTT
TRBV2	TRBD2	TRBJ2-3	-	CASTPNAGTSGTDTQYF	TGTGCCAGCACCCCGAACGCCGGGACTAGCGGCACAGATACGCAGTATTTT
TRBV5-4	-	TRBJ2-3	-	CASSSGLTDTQYF	TGTGCCAGCAGCTCGGGGCTCACAGATACGCAGTATTTT
TRBV7-9	-	TRBJ2-7	-	CASSFKIEQYF	TGTGCCAGCAGCTTTAAAATCGAGCAGTACTTC
TRBV5-6	TRBD1	TRBJ1-1	-	CASSLGLTGGVLMNTEAFF	TGTGCCAGCAGCTTGGGCTTGACAGGGGGGGTACTCATGAACACTGAAGCTTTCTTT
TRBV4-1	-	TRBJ1-3	-	CASSLFRWEDSGNTIYF	TGCGCCAGCAGCCTATTTCGCTGGGAAGACTCTGGAAACACCATATATTTT
TRBV2	-	TRBJ2-7	-	CASRVYGEQYF	TGTGCCAGCAGAGTATACGGCGAGCAGTACTTC
TRBV29-1	TRBD1	TRBJ1-1	-	CSVRQGEEAFF	TGCAGCGTGAGACAGGGGGAAGAAGCTTTCTTT
TRBV28	-	TRBJ2-7	-	CASSLYWTAGSYEQYF	TGTGCCAGCAGTTTATATTGGACGGCCGGCTCCTACGAGCAGTACTTC
TRBV4-2	-	TRBJ2-1	-	CASSQVSGSSYNEQFF	TGTGCCAGCAGCCAAGTAAGCGGTAGCTCCTACAATGAGCAGTTCTTC